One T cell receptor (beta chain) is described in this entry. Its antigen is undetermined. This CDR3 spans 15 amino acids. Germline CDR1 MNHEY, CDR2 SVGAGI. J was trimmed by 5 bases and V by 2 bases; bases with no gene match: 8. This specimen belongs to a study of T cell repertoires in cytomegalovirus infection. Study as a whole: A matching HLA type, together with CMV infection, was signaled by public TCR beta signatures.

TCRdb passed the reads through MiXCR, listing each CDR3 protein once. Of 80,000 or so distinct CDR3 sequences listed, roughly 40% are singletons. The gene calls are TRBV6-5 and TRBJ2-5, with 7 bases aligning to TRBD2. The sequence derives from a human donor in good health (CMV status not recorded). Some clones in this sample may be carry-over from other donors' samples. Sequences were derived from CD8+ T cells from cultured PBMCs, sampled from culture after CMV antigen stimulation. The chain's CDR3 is CASSYPGLDGETQYF. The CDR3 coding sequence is TGTGCCAGCAGTTACCCCGGACTAGACGGGGAGACCCAGTACTTC.